The TCR beta chain described here comes from a study of regulatory T cells in long-lasting Graves disease. General study points: Tissue studied was limited to peripheral blood, excluding thyroid tissue.

Time point in this sample: persistent/refractory GD, antithyroid drugs over 5 years with positive TRAb. Scientists built the TCR library using RNA that was extracted from PBMCs. American Thyroid Association guidelines served as the basis for diagnosing Graves' disease. All patients originated from an endocrinology department located in Xi'an, China. EDTA tubes collected roughly 9 milliliters of peripheral blood. The CDR3 totals 18 residues. Germline V lookup: CDR1 SNHLY, CDR2 FYNNEI. J was trimmed by 2 bases and V by 7 bases; bases with no gene match: 15. The authors built TCR beta libraries using iRepertoire HTBI primers and Arm-PCR of CDR3 regions. TCRdb used MiXCR to reprocess the multiplex PCR reads, holding one entry per CDR3 protein. The sample has about 660,000 distinct CDR3 sequences, about 30% seen once. This clonotype was picked up many times. Its antigen remains unknown.

The TCR comes from a female donor with Graves disease. The rearrangement joins TRBV2 to TRBJ2-5; TRBD1 agrees at 11 bases. The starting material was peripheral blood mononuclear cells (PBMCs), obtained when the disease was refractory, from a patient treated with antithyroid drugs. CDR3 nucleotide sequence: TGTGCCAGCAACGTTAAGAAGGGACAGGGGGATTTACAAGAGACCCAGTACTTC. Translated, it gives CASNVKKGQGDLQETQYF.